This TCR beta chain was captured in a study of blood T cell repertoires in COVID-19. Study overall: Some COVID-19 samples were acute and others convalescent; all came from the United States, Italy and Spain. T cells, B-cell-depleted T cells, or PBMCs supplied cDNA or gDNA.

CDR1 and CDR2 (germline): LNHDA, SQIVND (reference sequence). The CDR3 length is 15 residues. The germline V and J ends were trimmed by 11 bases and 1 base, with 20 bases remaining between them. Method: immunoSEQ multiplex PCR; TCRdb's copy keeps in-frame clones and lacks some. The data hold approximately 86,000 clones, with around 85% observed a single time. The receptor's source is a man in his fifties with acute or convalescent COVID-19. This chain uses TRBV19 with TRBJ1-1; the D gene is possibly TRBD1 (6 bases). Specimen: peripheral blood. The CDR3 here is CAASRQGSSNTEAFF. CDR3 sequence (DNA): TGTGCCGCGAGCCGGCAGGGGTCCTCGAACACTGAAGCTTTCTTT.